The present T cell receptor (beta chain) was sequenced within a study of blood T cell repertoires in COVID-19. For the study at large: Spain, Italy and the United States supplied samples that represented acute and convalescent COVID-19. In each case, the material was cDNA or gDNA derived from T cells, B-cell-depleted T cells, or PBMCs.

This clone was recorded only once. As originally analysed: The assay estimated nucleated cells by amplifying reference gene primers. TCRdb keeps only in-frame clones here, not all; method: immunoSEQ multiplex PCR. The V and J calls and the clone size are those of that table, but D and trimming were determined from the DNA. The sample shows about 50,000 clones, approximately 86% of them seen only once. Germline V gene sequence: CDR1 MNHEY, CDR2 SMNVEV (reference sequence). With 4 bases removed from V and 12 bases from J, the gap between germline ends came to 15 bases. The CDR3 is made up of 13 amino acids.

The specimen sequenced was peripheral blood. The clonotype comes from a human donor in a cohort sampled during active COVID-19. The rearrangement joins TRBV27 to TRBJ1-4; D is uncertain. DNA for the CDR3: TGTGCCAGCAGTTCCCCAAATCTCGGGGAACTGTTTTTT. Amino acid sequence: CASSSPNLGELFF.